These T cell receptor beta chains were read from a single sample in a study of blood T cell repertoires in COVID-19. Clones were read by immunoSEQ multiplex PCR, and TCRdb kept only the in-frame ones, dropping some. The repertoire holds 95,000 to 110,000 clones, with 87% as singletons. Sequenced input: peripheral blood. These receptors were collected from a man aged 50 to 60 in a cohort sampled during active COVID-19. The CDR3 runs from the conserved cysteine through the conserved F or W. Fields, in order: CDR3 length, clone size, J gene, V gene, D gene, CDR3 protein, CDR3 DNA. A D gene is named only where the DNA matches it firmly. Size values are once, few and many counts, or a class for expanded clones, and some rows have none.

13 | - | TRBJ2-3 | TRBV7-3 | TRBD1 | CASSRQGADTQYF | TGTGCCAGCAGCCGACAGGGGGCAGATACGCAGTATTTT
15 | - | TRBJ2-3 | TRBV6-2/TRBV6-3 | TRBD2 | CASSSDGGTADTQYF | TGTGCCAGCAGTTCTGACGGGGGGACCGCAGATACGCAGTATTTT
16 | - | TRBJ2-5 | TRBV7-2 | TRBD2 | CASSPPTSGGSGTQYF | TGTGCCAGCAGCCCGCCTACTAGCGGGGGGTCGGGGACCCAGTACTTC
16 | - | TRBJ2-3 | TRBV11-3 | - | CASSLDGLGGTDTQYF | TGTGCCAGCAGCTTAGATGGCCTGGGAGGCACAGATACGCAGTATTTT
14 | - | TRBJ2-7 | TRBV29-1 | TRBD2 | CSVVRSGGAREQYF | TGCAGCGTTGTCCGAAGCGGGGGGGCACGCGAGCAGTACTTC
13 | - | TRBJ1-4 | TRBV3-1/TRBV3-2 | - | CASSQDRREKLFF | TGTGCCAGCAGCCAAGATCGTCGGGAAAAACTGTTTTTT
13 | - | TRBJ1-4 | TRBV10-1 | - | CASSDRGGEKLFF | TGCGCCAGCAGTGACAGGGGTGGAGAAAAACTGTTTTTT
14 | - | TRBJ1-2 | TRBV7-6 | - | CASSPSVQGYGYTF | TGTGCCAGCAGCCCGAGCGTTCAGGGCTATGGCTACACCTTC
15 | - | TRBJ2-7 | TRBV6-5 | TRBD2 | CASNPLAGGFYEQYF | TGTGCCAGCAATCCTCTAGCGGGGGGATTCTACGAGCAGTACTTC
13 | once | TRBJ1-3 | TRBV18 | - | CASSPPRGNTIYF | TGTGCCAGCTCACCACCTCGTGGAAACACCATATATTTT
19 | - | TRBJ2-2 | TRBV5-1 | TRBD2 | CASSSGTSGGAGGTGELFF | TGCGCCAGCAGCTCGGGGACTAGCGGGGGGGCCGGAGGCACCGGGGAGCTGTTTTTT
16 | - | TRBJ2-3 | TRBV18 | - | CASSGVGGGSTDTQYF | TGTGCCAGCTCGGGGGTCGGAGGGGGCTCCACAGATACGCAGTATTTT
17 | - | TRBJ1-3 | TRBV18 | - | CASSPRAGGGSGNTIYF | TGTGCCAGCTCACCAAGGGCCGGGGGAGGCTCTGGAAACACCATATATTTT
16 | - | TRBJ2-5 | TRBV2 | TRBD2 | CASSGSSGGAAETQYF | TGTGCCAGCAGTGGGTCTAGCGGGGGGGCCGCGGAGACCCAGTACTTC
17 | - | TRBJ1-3 | TRBV3-1/TRBV3-2 | - | CASSHSRGLWNGNTIYF | TGTGCCAGCAGCCACTCTCGCGGGCTGTGGAATGGAAACACCATATATTTT
15 | once | TRBJ2-3 | TRBV6-4 | - | CASSDTGAQTDTQYF | TGTGCCAGCAGTGATACAGGAGCCCAAACAGATACGCAGTATTTT
16 | once | TRBJ2-3 | TRBV18 | - | CASSPLQGSNTDTQYF | TGTGCCAGCTCGCCCTTACAGGGATCGAACACAGATACGCAGTATTTT
14 | few | TRBJ1-1 | TRBV5-1 | - | CASSTQNVGTEAFF | TGCGCCAGCAGTACCCAAAACGTCGGCACTGAAGCTTTCTTT
14 | - | TRBJ1-2 | TRBV11-1 | - | CASSFGTANYGYTF | TGTGCCAGCAGCTTCGGTACAGCTAACTATGGCTACACCTTC
17 | - | TRBJ1-3 | TRBV5-6 | TRBD1 | CASSYNRGGIRGNTIYF | TGTGCCAGCAGCTATAACAGGGGAGGAATTAGAGGAAACACCATATATTTT
16 | - | TRBJ2-1 | TRBV14 | - | CASSQASEGRYNEQFF | TGTGCCAGCAGCCAAGCATCTGAGGGCCGTTACAATGAGCAGTTCTTC
12 | - | TRBJ2-7 | TRBV29-1 | - | CSVGGRSWEQYF | TGCAGCGTTGGTGGTCGGTCCTGGGAGCAGTACTTC
14 | - | TRBJ2-3 | TRBV7-9 | TRBD2 | CASSLGLAGDTQYF | TGTGCCAGCAGCTTAGGACTAGCAGGAGATACGCAGTATTTT
16 | - | TRBJ1-2 | TRBV7-2 | - | CASSRTGTLALGGYTF | TGTGCCAGCAGTCGAACCGGGACACTCGCCTTGGGAGGCTACACCTTC
14 | - | TRBJ1-1 | TRBV7-8 | - | CASSLSWADTEAFF | TGTGCCAGCAGCTTATCATGGGCCGACACTGAAGCTTTCTTT
13 | - | TRBJ1-2 | TRBV9 | - | CASSAGRGYGYTF | TGTGCCAGCAGCGCCGGGAGGGGCTATGGCTACACCTTC
13 | - | TRBJ2-7 | TRBV11-3 | TRBD1 | CASSSGQGNKQYF | TGTGCCAGCAGCTCTGGACAGGGGAATAAGCAGTACTTC
17 | - | TRBJ2-3 | TRBV19 | - | CASSIDLLRGTRNTQYF | TGTGCCAGTAGTATAGATCTATTACGGGGGACTCGTAATACGCAGTATTTT
16 | - | TRBJ1-5 | TRBV7-2 | - | CASSLDSPFKNQPQHF | TGTGCCAGCAGCTTAGACAGCCCTTTCAAAAATCAGCCCCAGCATTTT
13 | - | TRBJ2-5 | TRBV11-3 | - | CASSLVRGETQYF | TGTGCCAGCAGCTTAGTCAGAGGGGAGACCCAGTACTTC
14 | - | TRBJ2-2 | TRBV5-6 | TRBD1 | CASSFQQGAGELFF | TGTGCCAGCAGCTTCCAACAGGGGGCCGGGGAGCTGTTTTTT
14 | many | TRBJ2-2 | TRBV5-4 | - | CASSLRTNTGELFF | TGTGCCAGCAGCTTAAGAACAAACACCGGGGAGCTGTTTTTT
16 | - | TRBJ2-2 | TRBV7-2 | TRBD2 | CASSSRTSGGSGELFF | TGTGCCAGCAGCTCCAGGACTAGCGGGGGCTCCGGGGAGCTGTTTTTT
18 | - | TRBJ1-5 | TRBV3-1/TRBV3-2 | TRBD1 | CASSQDHLGTGRSQPQHF | TGTGCCAGCAGCCAAGATCATTTGGGGACAGGGAGATCTCAGCCCCAGCATTTT
16 | - | TRBJ1-4 | TRBV6-5 | - | CASSSLETATVEKLFF | TGTGCCAGCAGTTCCCTGGAGACCGCGACTGTCGAAAAACTGTTTTTT
16 | once | TRBJ2-2 | TRBV19 | - | CASSVQAPQNTGELFF | TGTGCCAGTAGTGTACAGGCTCCGCAGAACACCGGGGAGCTGTTTTTT
13 | - | TRBJ1-3 | TRBV19 | - | CASSEVIGNTIYF | TGTGCCAGTAGTGAGGTTATAGGAAACACCATATATTTT
20 | - | TRBJ2-6 | TRBV7-8 | TRBD1 | CASSFGIGTGKLSGANVLTF | TGTGCCAGCAGCTTCGGCATCGGGACAGGGAAGCTCTCTGGGGCCAACGTCCTGACTTTC
15 | - | TRBJ1-3 | TRBV3-1/TRBV3-2 | - | CASSAAAGGGNTIYF | TGTGCCAGCAGCGCAGCGGCGGGGGGAGGAAACACCATATATTTT
14 | - | TRBJ2-5 | TRBV10-1 | TRBD2 | CASTSGLMGETQYF | TGCGCCAGCACCTCGGGACTAATGGGGGAGACCCAGTACTTC
12 | - | TRBJ2-1 | TRBV19 | - | CASSIGYNEQFF | TGTGCCAGTAGTATCGGCTACAATGAGCAGTTCTTC
14 | - | TRBJ2-2 | TRBV14 | TRBD1 | CASSRQGDTGELFF | TGTGCCAGCAGCCGACAGGGAGACACCGGGGAGCTGTTTTTT
14 | - | TRBJ1-2 | TRBV19 | - | CASSIYREGVGYTF | TGTGCCAGTAGTATTTACAGGGAAGGAGTCGGCTACACCTTC
16 | - | TRBJ1-3 | TRBV28 | - | CASVIGGPQDGNTIYF | TGTGCCAGCGTTATCGGGGGGCCTCAGGATGGGAACACCATATATTTT
15 | few | TRBJ1-1 | TRBV4-1 | - | CASSPRMAANTEAFF | TGCGCCAGCAGCCCGAGGATGGCGGCGAACACTGAAGCTTTCTTT